One sample yielded the 5 T cell receptor beta chains listed below, sequenced in a study of blood T cell repertoires in COVID-19. Data came from immunoSEQ multiplex PCR; TCRdb stores just in-frame clones and leaves some out. This sample has about 130,000 clones, with about 85% found just once. Sequencing input: peripheral blood. The receptors here all came from a middle-aged man with active or convalescent COVID-19.

The chain carries TRBV9 and TRBJ2-2; no reliable D call. The CDR3 length is 14 residues. Germline V gene sequence: CDR1 SGDLS, CDR2 YYNGEE. V was shortened by 1 base and J by 1 base, with 5 bases between the two germline ends. The CDR3, as DNA: TGTGCCAGCAGCGTAACACAGAACACCGGGGAGCTGTTTTTT. It translates to CASSVTQNTGELFF.

The DNA of the CDR3 is TGTGCCAGCAGCTTAGGCAGCCAGCGAAGGCAGTTCTTC. As protein: CASSLGSQRRQFF. The rearrangement joins TRBV7-2 to TRBJ2-1, with D hard to call. The CDR3 is 13 amino acids. The V and J ends lost 1 base and 12 bases respectively, with 13 bases between them. Germline-derived CDR1 and CDR2 are SGHTA and FQGNSA.

The genes are TRBV6-5 and TRBJ2-1, with TRBD2 as a possible D gene (5 bases). V gave up 2 bases and J gave up 6 bases, with 5 bases separating them. This CDR3 is 12 amino acids long. From germline, CDR1 is MNHEY and CDR2 SVGAGI. The CDR3 sequence is CASSYGSNEQFF. In DNA form, the CDR3 reads TGTGCCAGCAGTTACGGGAGCAATGAGCAGTTCTTC.

This clone occurred many times. This chain uses TRBV3-1 (or the pseudogene TRBV3-2) with TRBJ2-1, with TRBD2 matching 11 bases. The germline V gene has CDR1 LGHDT and CDR2 YNNKEL (reference sequence). Germline trimming cut 1 base from V and 9 bases from J; bases unmatched to any gene: 2. The CDR3 has 14 amino acids. The CDR3: CASSQGLAGIEQFF. Written as DNA, the CDR3 is TGTGCCAGCAGCCAAGGACTAGCGGGGATTGAGCAGTTCTTC.

The chain couples TRBV10-3 to TRBJ2-7; 9 nucleotides line up with TRBD1. The CDR3 runs to 17 residues. J gave up 1 base and V 5 bases, and 12 bases lay outside the gene matches. CDR1 is ENHRY and CDR2 is SYGVKD in the germline V gene. The CDR3 nucleotides read TGTGCCATCAGTAAAATTACAGGGGGCGCCGGGTCCTACGAGCAGTACTTC. Its protein is CAISKITGGAGSYEQYF.